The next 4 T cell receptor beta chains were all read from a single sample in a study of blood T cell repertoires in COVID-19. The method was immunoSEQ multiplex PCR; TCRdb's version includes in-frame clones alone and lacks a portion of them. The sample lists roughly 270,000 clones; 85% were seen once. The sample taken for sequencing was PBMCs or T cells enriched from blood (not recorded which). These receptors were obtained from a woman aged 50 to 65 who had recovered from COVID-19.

In DNA form, the CDR3 reads TGTGCCAGCAGCTTGGCGCGGTTCACAGATACGCAGTATTTT. It is translated as CASSLARFTDTQYF. The J gene is TRBJ2-3, the V gene TRBV5-4, with no clear D. CDR3 size: 14 residues. Germline-derived CDR1 and CDR2 are SGHNT and YYREEE (reference sequence). The V end was cut by 0 bases, the J end by 2 bases, with 7 bases between.

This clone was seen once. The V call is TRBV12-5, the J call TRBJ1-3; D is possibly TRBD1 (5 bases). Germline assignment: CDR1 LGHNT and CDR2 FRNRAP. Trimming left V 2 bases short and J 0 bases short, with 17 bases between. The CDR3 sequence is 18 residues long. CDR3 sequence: CASGLFPLDRSSGNTIYF. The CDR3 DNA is TGTGCTAGTGGTTTGTTCCCCCTCGACAGATCCTCTGGAAACACCATATATTTT.

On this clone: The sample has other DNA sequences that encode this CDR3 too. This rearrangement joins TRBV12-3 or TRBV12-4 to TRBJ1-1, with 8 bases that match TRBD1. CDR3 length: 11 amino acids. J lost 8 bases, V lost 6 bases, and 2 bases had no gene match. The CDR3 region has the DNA TGTGCCAGCAGGACAGGGGCCGAAGCTTTCTTT. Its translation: CASRTGAEAFF.

The CDR3 is CAWSPTGGAYSNQPQHF. The CDR3 region has the DNA TGTGCCTGGAGCCCGACAGGGGGGGCTTATAGCAATCAGCCCCAGCATTTT. This rearrangement joins TRBV30 to TRBJ1-5, with 9 bases aligning to TRBD1. V trimming: 3 bases; J trimming: 0 bases; junction bases outside the gene matches: 9. Looked up from germline, CDR1 is GTSNPN and CDR2 is SVGIG (reference sequence). The CDR3 has 17 amino acids.